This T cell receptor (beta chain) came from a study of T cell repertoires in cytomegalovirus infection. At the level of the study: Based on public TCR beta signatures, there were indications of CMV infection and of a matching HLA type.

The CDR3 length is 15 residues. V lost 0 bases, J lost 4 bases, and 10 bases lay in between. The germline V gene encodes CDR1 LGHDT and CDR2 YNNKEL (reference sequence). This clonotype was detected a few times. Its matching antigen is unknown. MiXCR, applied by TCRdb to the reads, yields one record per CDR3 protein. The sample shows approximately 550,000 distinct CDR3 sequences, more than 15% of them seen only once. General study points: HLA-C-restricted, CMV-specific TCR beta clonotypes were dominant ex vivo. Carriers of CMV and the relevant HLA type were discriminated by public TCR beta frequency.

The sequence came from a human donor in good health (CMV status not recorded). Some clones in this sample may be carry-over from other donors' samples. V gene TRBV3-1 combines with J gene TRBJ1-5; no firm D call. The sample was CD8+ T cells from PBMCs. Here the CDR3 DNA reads TGTGCCAGCAGCCAAGACGGAACAAATAATCAGCCCCAGCATTTT. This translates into CASSQDGTNNQPQHF.